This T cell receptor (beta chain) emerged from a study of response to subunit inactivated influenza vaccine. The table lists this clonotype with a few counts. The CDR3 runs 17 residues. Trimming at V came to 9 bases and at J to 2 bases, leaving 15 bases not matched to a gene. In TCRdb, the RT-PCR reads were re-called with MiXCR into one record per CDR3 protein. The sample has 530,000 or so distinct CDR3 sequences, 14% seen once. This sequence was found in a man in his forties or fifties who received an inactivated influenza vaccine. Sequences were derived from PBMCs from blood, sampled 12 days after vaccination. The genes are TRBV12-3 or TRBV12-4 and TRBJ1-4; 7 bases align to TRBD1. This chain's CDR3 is CARLRDRRVWTNEKLFF. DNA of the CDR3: TGTGCCAGGCTCCGGGACAGAAGGGTTTGGACTAATGAAAAACTGTTTTTT.